One TCR beta chain is described in this entry. Amplification used 60 Vbeta primers and 13 Jbeta primers. Sequencing was performed with immunoSEQ multiplex PCR; in TCRdb, only in-frame clones are kept and a portion is missing. The sample yields fewer than 150,000 clones, approximately 74% seen once. This sample was taken from a study of cytomegalovirus exposure and HLA in healthy donors. Germline trimming cut 2 bases from V and 1 base from J; bases unmatched to any gene: 9. CDR1 SGHRS and CDR2 YFSETQ come from the germline V gene. This CDR3 comprises 16 residues. The sequence was obtained from a woman aged 45-60 years in good health and CMV-seropositive. The V gene is TRBV5-1, the J gene TRBJ2-7, with TRBD2 identical over 7 bases. Sequencing was done on a sample of PBMCs. The CDR3 is CASSFGGERGSYEQYF. Here the CDR3 DNA reads TGCGCCAGCAGCTTCGGCGGGGAGCGGGGTTCCTACGAGCAGTACTTC.